The sequence of this T cell receptor beta chain was determined in a study of early T cells in non-severe SARS-CoV-2 infection. Across the study: Sequencing was performed on bulk RNA from unsorted whole blood, leaving chains unpaired.

The CDR3 runs to 14 residues. Trimming removed 8 bases at V and 2 bases at J, with 13 bases between. The germline CDR1 and CDR2 sequences are SQVTM and ANQGSEA. Individual cDNA molecules received unique molecular identifiers during library preparation. TCRdb recomputed calls from the 5' RACE reads with MiXCR, one row per CDR3 protein. The sample lists some 34,000 distinct CDR3 sequences; approximately 8.9% were seen once. Study conclusions and caveats: VDJdb matching favored anti-spike CD8 responses, missing private and CD4 specificities.

Comment on this clonotype: What it binds is unknown.

This clonotype originated in an adult who was a healthcare worker with PCR-confirmed SARS-CoV-2 infection or an uninfected control (not recorded which). The chain is built from TRBV29-1 and TRBJ1-6; a weak D match, TRBD1 (5 bases). The sample taken for sequencing was whole blood. CDR3 sequence (DNA): TGCAGCCTGTCGGGGACCACCTATAATTCACCCCTCCACTTT. Its protein is CSLSGTTYNSPLHF. Full variable domain (remainder filled in from reference TRBV29-1 and TRBJ1-6): SAVISQKPSRDICQRGTSLTIQCQVDSQVTMMFWYRQQPGQSLTLIATANQGSEATYESGFVIDKFPISRPNLTFSTLTVSNMSPEDSSIYLCSLSGTTYNSPLHFGNGTRLTVT.